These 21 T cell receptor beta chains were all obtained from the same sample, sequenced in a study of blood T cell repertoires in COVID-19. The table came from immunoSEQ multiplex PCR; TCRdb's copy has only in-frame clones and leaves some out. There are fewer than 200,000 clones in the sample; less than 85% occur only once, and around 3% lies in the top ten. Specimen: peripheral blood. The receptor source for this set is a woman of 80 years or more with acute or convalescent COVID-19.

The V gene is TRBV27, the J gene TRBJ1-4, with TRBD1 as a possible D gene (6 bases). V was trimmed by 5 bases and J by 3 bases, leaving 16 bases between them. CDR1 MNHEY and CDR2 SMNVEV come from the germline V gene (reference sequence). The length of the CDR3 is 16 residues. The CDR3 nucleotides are TGTGCCAGCAGTCCCGACAGGCCTCCAGCTAATGAAAAACTGTTTTTT. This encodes CASSPDRPPANEKLFF.

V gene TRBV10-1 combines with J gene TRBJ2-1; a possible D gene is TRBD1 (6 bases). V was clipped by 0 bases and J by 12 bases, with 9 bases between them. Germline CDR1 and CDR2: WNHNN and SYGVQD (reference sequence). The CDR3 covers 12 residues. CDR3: CASSESGAGQFF. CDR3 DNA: TGCGCCAGCAGTGAGTCGGGGGCAGGGCAGTTCTTC.

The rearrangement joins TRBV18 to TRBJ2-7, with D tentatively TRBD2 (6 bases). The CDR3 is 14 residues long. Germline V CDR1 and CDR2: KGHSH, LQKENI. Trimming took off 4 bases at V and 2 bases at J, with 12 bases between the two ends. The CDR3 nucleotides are TGTGCCAGCTCACTGGCGGGATACCCCTACGAGCAGTACTTC. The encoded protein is CASSLAGYPYEQYF.

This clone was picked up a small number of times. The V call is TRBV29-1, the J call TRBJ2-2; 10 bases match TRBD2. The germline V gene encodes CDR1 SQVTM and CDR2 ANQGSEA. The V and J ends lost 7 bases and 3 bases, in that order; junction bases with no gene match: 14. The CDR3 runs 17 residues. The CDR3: CSAFGASGSGYTGELFF. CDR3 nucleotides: TGCAGCGCCTTCGGGGCTAGCGGGAGCGGGTACACCGGGGAGCTGTTTTTT.

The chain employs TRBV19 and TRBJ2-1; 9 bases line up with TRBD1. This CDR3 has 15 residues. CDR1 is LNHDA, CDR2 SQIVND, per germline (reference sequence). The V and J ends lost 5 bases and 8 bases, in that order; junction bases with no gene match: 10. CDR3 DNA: TGTGCCAGTAGTGCCGGGACAGGGTTCATCGATGAGCAGTTCTTC. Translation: CASSAGTGFIDEQFF.

Here the CDR3 reads CASSNRDSKFTDTQYF. CDR3 DNA sequence: TGTGCCAGTAGTAACCGGGACTCCAAGTTCACAGATACGCAGTATTTT. The V gene is TRBV19, the J gene TRBJ2-3; possible D gene TRBD2, 6 bases. V lost 4 bases and J lost 2, with 16 bases in between. This CDR3 is 16 amino acids long. Germline-derived CDR1 and CDR2 are LNHDA and SQIVND (reference sequence).

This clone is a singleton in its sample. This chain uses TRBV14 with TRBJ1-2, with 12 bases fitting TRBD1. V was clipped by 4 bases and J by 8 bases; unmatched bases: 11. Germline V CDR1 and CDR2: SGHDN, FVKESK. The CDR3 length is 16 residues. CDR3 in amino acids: CASSRQTGTGGEGYTF. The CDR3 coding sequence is TGTGCCAGCAGCCGACAAACCGGGACAGGGGGCGAAGGCTACACCTTC.

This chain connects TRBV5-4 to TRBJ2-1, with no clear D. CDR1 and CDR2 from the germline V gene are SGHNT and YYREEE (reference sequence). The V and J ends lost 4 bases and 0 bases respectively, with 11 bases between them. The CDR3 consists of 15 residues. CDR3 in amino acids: CASSVTTRSYNEQFF. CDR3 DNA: TGTGCCAGCAGCGTAACTACCCGCTCCTACAATGAGCAGTTCTTC. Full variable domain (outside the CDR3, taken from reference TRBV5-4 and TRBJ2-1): ETGVTQSPTHLIKTRGQQVTLRCSSQSGHNTVSWYQQALGQGPQFIFQYYREEENGRGNFPPRFSGLQFPNYSSELNVNALELDDSALYLCASSVTTRSYNEQFFGPGTRLTVL.

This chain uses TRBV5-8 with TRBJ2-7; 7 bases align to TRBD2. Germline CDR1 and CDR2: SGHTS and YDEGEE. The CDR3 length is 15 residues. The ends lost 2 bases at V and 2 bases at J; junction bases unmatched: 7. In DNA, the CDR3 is TGTGCCAGCAGCTTCCTCGGGGGGTTGGCCTACGAGCAGTACTTC. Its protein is CASSFLGGLAYEQYF.

This CDR3 is CASSFSLVGSHSYEQYF. CDR3 in DNA: TGTGCCAGCAGTTTCTCTCTAGTCGGCAGTCACTCCTACGAGCAGTACTTC. The V call is TRBV28, the J call TRBJ2-7; no clear D. The ends were cut back, 3 bases at V and 0 bases at J, with 18 bases in the middle. The germline V gene has CDR1 MDHEN and CDR2 SYDVKM. The CDR3 extends over 17 amino acids. Supplemented by reference TRBV28 and TRBJ2-7, the full variable domain reads DVKVTQSSRYLVKRTGEKVFLECVQDMDHENMFWYRQDPGLGLRLIYFSYDVKMKEKGDIPEGYSVSREKKERFSLILESASTNQTSMYLCASSFSLVGSHSYEQYFGPGTRLTVT.

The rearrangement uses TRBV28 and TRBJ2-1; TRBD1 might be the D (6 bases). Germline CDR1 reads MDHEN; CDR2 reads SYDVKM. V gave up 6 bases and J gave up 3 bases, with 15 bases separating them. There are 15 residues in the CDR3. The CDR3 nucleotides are TGTGCCAGCAGCCCGACCACAGGGTTCTACAATGAGCAGTTCTTC. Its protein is CASSPTTGFYNEQFF.

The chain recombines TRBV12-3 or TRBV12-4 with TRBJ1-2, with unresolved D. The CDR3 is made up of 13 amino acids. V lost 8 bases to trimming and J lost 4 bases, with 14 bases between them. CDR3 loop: CASARVGAYGYTF. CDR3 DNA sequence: TGTGCCAGCGCCCGGGTAGGCGCCTATGGCTACACCTTC.

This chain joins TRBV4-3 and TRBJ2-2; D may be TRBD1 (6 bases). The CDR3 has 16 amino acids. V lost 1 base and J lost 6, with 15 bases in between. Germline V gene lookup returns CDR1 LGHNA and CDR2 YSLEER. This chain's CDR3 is CASSQVQSRGPGELFF. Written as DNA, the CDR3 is TGCGCCAGCAGCCAAGTTCAGTCCAGGGGACCCGGGGAGCTGTTTTTT.

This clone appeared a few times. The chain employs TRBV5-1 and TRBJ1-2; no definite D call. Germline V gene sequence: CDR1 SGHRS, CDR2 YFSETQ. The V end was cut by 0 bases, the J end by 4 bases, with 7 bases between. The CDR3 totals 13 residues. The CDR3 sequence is CASSLGGRYGYTF. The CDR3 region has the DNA TGCGCCAGCAGCTTGGGTGGGCGCTATGGCTACACCTTC. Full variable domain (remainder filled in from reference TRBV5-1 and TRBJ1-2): KAGVTQTPRYLIKTRGQQVTLSCSPISGHRSVSWYQQTPGQGLQFLFEYFSETQRNKGNFPGRFSGRQFSNSRSEMNVSTLELGDSALYLCASSLGGRYGYTFGSGTRLTVV.

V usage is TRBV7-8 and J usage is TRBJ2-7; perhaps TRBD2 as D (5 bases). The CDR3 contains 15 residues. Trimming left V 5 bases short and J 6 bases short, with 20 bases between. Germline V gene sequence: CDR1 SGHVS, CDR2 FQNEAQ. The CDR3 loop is CASSNHLRTRGEQYF. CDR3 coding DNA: TGTGCCAGCAGCAACCACCTGCGGACTCGTGGCGAGCAGTACTTC.

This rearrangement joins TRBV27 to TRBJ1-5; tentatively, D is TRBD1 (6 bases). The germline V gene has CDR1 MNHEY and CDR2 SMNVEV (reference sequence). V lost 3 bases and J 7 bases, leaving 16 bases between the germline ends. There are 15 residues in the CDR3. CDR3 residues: CASSFRQGTGQPQHF. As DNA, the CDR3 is TGTGCCAGCAGTTTCAGGCAGGGGACCGGCCAGCCCCAGCATTTT.

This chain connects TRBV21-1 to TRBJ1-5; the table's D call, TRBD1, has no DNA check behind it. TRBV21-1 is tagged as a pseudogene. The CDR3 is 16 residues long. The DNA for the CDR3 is TGTGCCACCTCCCGGAGGGGACAGGGATTGCGCCAGCCCCAGCATTTT. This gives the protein CATSRRGQGLRQPQHF.

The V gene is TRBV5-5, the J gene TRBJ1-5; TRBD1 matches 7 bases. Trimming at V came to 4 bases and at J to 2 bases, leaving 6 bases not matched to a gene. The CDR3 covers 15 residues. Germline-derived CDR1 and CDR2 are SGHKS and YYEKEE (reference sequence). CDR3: CASSVQGYGNQPQHF. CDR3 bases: TGTGCCAGCAGCGTACAGGGGTACGGCAATCAGCCCCAGCATTTT.

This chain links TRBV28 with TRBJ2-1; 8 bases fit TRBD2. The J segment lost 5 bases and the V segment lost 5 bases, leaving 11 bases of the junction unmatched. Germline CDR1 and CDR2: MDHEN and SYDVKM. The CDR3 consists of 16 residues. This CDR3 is CASSRPLAGLDNEQFF. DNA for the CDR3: TGTGCCAGCAGTAGACCGTTAGCGGGATTGGACAATGAGCAGTTCTTC.

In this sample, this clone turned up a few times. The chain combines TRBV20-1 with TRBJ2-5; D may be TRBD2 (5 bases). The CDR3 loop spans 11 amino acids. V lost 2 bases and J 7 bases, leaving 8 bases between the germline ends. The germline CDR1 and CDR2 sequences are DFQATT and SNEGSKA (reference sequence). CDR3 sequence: CSARIGLTQYF. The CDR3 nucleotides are TGCAGTGCTAGAATCGGACTGACCCAGTACTTC.

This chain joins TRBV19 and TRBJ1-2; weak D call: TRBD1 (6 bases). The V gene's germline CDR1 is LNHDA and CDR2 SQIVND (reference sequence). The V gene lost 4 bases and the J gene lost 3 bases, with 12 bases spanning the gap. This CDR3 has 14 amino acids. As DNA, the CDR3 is TGTGCCAGTAGTAAAACAGGGACCCACTATGGCTACACCTTC. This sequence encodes CASSKTGTHYGYTF.